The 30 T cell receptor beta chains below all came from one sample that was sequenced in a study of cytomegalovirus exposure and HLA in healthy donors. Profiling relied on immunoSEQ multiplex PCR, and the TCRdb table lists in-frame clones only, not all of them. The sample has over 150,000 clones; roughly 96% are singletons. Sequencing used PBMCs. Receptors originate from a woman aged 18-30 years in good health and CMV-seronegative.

The CDR3 region is CASSYGGVANEKLFF. The DNA of the CDR3 is TGTGCCAGCAGCTACGGAGGGGTGGCTAATGAAAAACTGTTTTTT. J is TRBJ1-4 and V is TRBV27; D is perhaps TRBD1 (5 bases). Germline V gene lookup returns CDR1 MNHEY and CDR2 SMNVEV (reference sequence). The V and J ends lost 6 bases and 3 bases respectively, with 14 bases between them. There are 15 residues in the CDR3.

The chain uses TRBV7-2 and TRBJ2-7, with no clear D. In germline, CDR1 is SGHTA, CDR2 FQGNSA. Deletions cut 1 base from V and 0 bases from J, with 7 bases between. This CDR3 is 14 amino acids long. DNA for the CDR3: TGTGCCAGCAGCTTAGACAGAATCTCCTACGAGCAGTACTTC. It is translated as CASSLDRISYEQYF. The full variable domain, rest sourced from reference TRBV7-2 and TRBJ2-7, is GAGVSQSPSNKVTEKGKDVELRCDPISGHTALYWYRQSLGQGLEFLIYFQGNSAPDKSGLPSDRFSAERTGGSVSTLTIQRTQQEDSAVYLCASSLDRISYEQYFGPGTRLTVT.

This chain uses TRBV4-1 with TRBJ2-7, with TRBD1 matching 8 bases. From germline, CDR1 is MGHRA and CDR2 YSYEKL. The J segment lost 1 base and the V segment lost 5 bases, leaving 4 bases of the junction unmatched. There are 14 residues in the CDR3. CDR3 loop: CASSFRTGSYEQYF. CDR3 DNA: TGCGCCAGCAGCTTCCGGACAGGGTCCTACGAGCAGTACTTC.

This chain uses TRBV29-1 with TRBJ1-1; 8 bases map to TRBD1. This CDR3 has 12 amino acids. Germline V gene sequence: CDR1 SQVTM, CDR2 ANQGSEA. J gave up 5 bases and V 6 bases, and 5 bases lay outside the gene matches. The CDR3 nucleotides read TGCAGCGTGCAGGGGGCTATTACTGAAGCTTTCTTT. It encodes CSVQGAITEAFF.

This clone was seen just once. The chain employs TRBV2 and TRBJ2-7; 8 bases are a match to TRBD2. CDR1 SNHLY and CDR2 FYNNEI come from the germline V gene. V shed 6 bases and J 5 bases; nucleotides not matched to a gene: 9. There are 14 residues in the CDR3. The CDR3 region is CASRSLAGSDEQYF. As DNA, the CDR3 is TGTGCCAGCAGGAGCCTAGCGGGTAGCGACGAGCAGTACTTC. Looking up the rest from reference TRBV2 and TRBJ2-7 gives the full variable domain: EPEVTQTPSHQVTQMGQEVILRCVPISNHLYFYWYRQILGQKVEFLVSFYNNEISEKSEIFDDQFSVERPDGSNFTLKIRSTKLEDSAMYFCASRSLAGSDEQYFGPGTRLTVT.

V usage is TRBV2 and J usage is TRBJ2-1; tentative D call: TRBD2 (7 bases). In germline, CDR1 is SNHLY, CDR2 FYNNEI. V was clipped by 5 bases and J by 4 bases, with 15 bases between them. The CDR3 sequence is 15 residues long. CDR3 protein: CASSTGLGGYNEQFF. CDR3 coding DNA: TGTGCCAGCAGTACCGGACTAGGGGGTTACAATGAGCAGTTCTTC.

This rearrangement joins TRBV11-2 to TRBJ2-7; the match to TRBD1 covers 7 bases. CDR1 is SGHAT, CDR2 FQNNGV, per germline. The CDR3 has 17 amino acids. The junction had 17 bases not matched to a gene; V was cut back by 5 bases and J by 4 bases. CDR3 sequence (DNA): TGTGCCAGCAGCCACAGTCCGGGACAGATATCTATTTACGAGCAGTACTTC. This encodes CASSHSPGQISIYEQYF.

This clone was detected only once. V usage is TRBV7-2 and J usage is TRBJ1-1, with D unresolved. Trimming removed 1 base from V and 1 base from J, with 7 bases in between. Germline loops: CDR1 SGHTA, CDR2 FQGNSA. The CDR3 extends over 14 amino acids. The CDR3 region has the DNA TGTGCCAGCAGCTTAGGGTCTAAGAACACTGAAGCTTTCTTT. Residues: CASSLGSKNTEAFF.

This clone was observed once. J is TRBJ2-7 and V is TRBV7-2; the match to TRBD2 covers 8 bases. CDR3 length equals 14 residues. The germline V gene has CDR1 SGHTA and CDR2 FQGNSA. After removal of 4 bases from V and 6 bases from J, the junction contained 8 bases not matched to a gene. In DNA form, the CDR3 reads TGTGCCAGCAGCTCTGTAGCGGGGTCGAGCGAGCAGTACTTC. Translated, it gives CASSSVAGSSEQYF. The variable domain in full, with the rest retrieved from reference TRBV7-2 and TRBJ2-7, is GAGVSQSPSNKVTEKGKDVELRCDPISGHTALYWYRQSLGQGLEFLIYFQGNSAPDKSGLPSDRFSAERTGGSVSTLTIQRTQQEDSAVYLCASSSVAGSSEQYFGPGTRLTVT.

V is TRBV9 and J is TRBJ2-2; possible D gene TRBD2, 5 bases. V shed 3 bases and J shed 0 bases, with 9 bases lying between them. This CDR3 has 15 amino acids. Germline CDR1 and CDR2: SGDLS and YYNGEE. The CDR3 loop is CASSGGGTNTGELFF. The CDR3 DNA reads TGTGCCAGCAGCGGAGGAGGCACGAACACCGGGGAGCTGTTTTTT.

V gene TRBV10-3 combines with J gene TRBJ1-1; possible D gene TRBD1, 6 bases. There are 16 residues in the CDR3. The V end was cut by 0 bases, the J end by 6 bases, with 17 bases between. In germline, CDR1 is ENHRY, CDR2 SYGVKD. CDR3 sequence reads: CAISESLGAGGSEAFF. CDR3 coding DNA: TGTGCCATCAGTGAGTCGCTGGGGGCCGGTGGCTCTGAAGCTTTCTTT.

The CDR3 sequence is CASSYGWSGQETQYF. For the CDR3, the DNA is TGCGCCAGCAGCTATGGTTGGAGCGGACAAGAGACCCAGTACTTC. The V gene is TRBV4-3, the J gene TRBJ2-5; D might be TRBD2 (5 bases). V was clipped by 5 bases and J by 2 bases, with 15 bases between them. CDR3 length: 15 amino acids. From germline, CDR1 is LGHNA and CDR2 YSLEER.

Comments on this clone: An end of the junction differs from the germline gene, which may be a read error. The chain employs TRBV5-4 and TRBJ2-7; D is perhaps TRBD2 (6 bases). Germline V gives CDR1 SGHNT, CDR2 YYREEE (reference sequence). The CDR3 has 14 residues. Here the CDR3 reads CASTLLGEVSEQYF. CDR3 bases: TGTGCCAGCACCTTGCTAGGGGAGGTGAGCGAGCAGTACTTC.

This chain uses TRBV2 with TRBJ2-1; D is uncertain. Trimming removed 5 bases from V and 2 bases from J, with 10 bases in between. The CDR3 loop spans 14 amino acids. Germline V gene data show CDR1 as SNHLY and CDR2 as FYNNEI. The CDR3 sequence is CASSRRETYNEQFF. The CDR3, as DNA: TGTGCCAGCAGTCGGAGAGAAACCTACAATGAGCAGTTCTTC.

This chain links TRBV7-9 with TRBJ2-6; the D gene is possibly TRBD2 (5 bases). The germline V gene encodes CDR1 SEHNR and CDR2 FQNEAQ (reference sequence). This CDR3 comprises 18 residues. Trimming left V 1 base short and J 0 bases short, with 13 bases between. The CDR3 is CASSLVLLTSSGANVLTF. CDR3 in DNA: TGTGCCAGCAGCTTAGTTTTACTCACTAGCTCTGGGGCCAACGTCCTGACTTTC.

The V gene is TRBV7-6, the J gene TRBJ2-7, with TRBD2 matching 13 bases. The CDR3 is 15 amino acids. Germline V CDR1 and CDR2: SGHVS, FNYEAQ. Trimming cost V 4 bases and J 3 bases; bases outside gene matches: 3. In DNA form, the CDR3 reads TGTGCCAGCAGCTCGGGACTAGCGGGGATCTACGAGCAGTACTTC. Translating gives CASSSGLAGIYEQYF.

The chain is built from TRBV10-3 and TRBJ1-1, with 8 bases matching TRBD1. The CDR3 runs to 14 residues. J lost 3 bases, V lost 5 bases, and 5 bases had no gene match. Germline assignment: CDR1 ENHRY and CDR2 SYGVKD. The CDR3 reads CAISSGGRDTEAFF. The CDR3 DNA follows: TGTGCCATCAGTTCAGGGGGCAGGGACACTGAAGCTTTCTTT.

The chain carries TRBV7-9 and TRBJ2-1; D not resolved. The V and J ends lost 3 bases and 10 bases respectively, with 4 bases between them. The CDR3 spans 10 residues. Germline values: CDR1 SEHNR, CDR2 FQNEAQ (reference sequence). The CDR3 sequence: CASSFLEQFF. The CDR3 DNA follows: TGTGCCAGCAGCTTTTTAGAGCAGTTCTTC.

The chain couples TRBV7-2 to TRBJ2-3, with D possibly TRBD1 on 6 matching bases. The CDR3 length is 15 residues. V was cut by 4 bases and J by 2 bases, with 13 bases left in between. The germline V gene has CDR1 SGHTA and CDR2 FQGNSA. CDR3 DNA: TGTGCCAGCAGCTATTATCAGGGGTCCACAGATACGCAGTATTTT. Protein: CASSYYQGSTDTQYF.

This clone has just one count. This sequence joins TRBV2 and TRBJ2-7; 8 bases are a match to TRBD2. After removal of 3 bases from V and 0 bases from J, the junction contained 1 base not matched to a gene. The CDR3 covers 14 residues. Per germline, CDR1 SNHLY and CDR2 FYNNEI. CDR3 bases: TGTGCCAGCAGTGACGGGGGGGGCTCCTACGAGCAGTACTTC. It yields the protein CASSDGGGSYEQYF.

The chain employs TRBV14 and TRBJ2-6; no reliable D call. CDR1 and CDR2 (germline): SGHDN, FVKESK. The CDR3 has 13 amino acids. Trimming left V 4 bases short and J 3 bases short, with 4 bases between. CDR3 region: CASSRGGANVLTF. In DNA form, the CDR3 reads TGTGCCAGCAGCCGCGGTGGGGCCAACGTCCTGACTTTC. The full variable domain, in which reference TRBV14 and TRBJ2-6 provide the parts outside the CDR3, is EAGVTQFPSHSVIEKGQTVTLRCDPISGHDNLYWYRRVMGKEIKFLLHFVKESKQDESGMPNNRFLAERTGGTYSTLKVQPAELEDSGVYFCASSRGGANVLTFGAGSRLTVL.

CDR3: CASTSAVQGYGYTF. CDR3 nucleotide sequence: TGTGCCAGCACCTCCGCCGTGCAGGGCTATGGCTACACCTTC. The chain has TRBV6-6 and TRBJ1-2, with D possibly TRBD1 on 5 matching bases. CDR1 and CDR2 (germline): MNHNY, SVGAGI (reference sequence). The CDR3 runs to 14 residues. V was pared by 7 bases and J by 4 bases, with 16 bases between.

In DNA form, the CDR3 reads TGCAGCGTTTCACGGGGTTCCTACGAGCAGTACTTC. This encodes CSVSRGSYEQYF. The chain recombines TRBV29-1 with TRBJ2-7; D possibly corresponds to TRBD2 (5 bases). Per the germline V gene, CDR1 is SQVTM and CDR2 is ANQGSEA. V lost 5 bases to trimming and J lost 1 base, with 9 bases between them. This CDR3 is 12 amino acids long.

CDR3: CASRDLLADTQYF. CDR3 in DNA: TGTGCCAGCCGAGATTTGCTCGCAGATACGCAGTATTTT. V usage is TRBV5-4 and J usage is TRBJ2-3; D gene uncertain. The CDR3 runs to 13 residues. V was trimmed by 7 bases and J by 4 bases, leaving 13 bases between them. CDR1 SGHNT and CDR2 YYREEE come from the germline V gene (reference sequence). Based on the CDR3 plus reference TRBV5-4 and TRBJ2-3, the full variable domain is ETGVTQSPTHLIKTRGQQVTLRCSSQSGHNTVSWYQQALGQGPQFIFQYYREEENGRGNFPPRFSGLQFPNYSSELNVNALELDDSALYLCASRDLLADTQYFGPGTRLTVL.

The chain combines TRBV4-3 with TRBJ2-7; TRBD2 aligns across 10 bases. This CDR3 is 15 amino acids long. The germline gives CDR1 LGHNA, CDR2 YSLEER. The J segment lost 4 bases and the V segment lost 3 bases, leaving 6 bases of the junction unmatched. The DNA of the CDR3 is TGCGCCAGCAGCCATGGGGCTAGCGGGGGTTACGAGCAGTACTTC. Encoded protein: CASSHGASGGYEQYF.

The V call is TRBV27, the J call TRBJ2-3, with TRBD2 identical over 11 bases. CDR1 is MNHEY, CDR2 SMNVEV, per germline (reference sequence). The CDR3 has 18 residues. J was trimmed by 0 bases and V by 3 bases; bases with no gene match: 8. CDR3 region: CASSFVPGLAVSTDTQYF. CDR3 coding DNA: TGTGCCAGCAGTTTCGTCCCGGGACTAGCGGTTAGCACAGATACGCAGTATTTT.

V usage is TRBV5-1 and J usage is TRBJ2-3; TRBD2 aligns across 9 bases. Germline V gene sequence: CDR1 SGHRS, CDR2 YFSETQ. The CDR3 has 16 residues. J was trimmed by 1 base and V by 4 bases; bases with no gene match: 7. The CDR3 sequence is CASSPQASGGTDTQYF. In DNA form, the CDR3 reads TGCGCCAGCAGCCCCCAGGCTAGCGGGGGCACAGATACGCAGTATTTT.

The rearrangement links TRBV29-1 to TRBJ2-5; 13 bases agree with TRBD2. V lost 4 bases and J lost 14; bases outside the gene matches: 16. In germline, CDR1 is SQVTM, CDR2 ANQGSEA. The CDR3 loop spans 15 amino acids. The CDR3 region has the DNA TGCAGCGTTGGAGGACTAGCGGGGGCCGGTCCTCACAAATACTTC. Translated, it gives CSVGGLAGAGPHKYF. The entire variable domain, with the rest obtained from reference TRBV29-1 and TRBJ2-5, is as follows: SAVISQKPSRDICQRGTSLTIQCQVDSQVTMMFWYRQQPGQSLTLIATANQGSEATYESGFVIDKFPISRPNLTFSTLTVSNMSPEDSSIYLCSVGGLAGAGPHKYFGPGTRLLVL.

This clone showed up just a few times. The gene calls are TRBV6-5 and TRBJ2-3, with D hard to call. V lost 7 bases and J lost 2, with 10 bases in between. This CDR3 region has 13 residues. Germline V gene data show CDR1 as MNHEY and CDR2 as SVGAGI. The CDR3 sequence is CASTYSATDTQYF. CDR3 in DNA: TGTGCCAGCACCTACTCAGCCACAGATACGCAGTATTTT.

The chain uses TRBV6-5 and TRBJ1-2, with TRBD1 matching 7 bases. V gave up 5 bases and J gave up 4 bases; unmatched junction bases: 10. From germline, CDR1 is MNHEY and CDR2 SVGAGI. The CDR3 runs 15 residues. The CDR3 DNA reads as TGTGCCAGCAGTGGAGGACAGGAAAACATCTATGGCTACACCTTC. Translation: CASSGGQENIYGYTF.